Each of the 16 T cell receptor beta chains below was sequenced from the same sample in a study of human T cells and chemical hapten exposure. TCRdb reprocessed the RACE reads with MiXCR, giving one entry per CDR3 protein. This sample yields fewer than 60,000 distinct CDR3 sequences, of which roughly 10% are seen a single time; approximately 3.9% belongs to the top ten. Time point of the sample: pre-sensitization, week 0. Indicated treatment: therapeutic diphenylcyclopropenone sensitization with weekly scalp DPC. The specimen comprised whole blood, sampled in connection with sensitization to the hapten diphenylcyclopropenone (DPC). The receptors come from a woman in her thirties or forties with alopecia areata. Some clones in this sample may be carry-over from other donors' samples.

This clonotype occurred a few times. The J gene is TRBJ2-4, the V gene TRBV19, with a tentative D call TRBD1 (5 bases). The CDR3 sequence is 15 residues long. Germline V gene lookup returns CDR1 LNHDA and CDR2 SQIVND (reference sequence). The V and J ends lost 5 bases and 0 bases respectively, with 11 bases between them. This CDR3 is CASSDPDIAKNIQYF. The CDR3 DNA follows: TGTGCCAGTAGTGACCCGGACATAGCCAAAAACATTCAGTACTTC.

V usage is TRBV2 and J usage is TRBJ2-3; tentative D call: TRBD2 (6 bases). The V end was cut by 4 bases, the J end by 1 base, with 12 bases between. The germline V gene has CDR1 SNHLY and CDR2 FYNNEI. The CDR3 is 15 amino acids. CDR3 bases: TGTGCCAGCAGTGGGAGCGGGTGGGGCACAGATACGCAGTATTTT. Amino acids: CASSGSGWGTDTQYF.

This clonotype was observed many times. For the CDR3, the DNA is TGTGCCAGCCGTAATAGAGGAGTTAACTATGGCTACACCTTC. Protein sequence: CASRNRGVNYGYTF. The rearrangement uses TRBV6-5 and TRBJ1-2; D is unclear. V gave up 8 bases and J gave up 1 base, with 14 bases separating them. This CDR3 has 14 amino acids. CDR1 is MNHEY and CDR2 is SVGAGI in the germline V gene.

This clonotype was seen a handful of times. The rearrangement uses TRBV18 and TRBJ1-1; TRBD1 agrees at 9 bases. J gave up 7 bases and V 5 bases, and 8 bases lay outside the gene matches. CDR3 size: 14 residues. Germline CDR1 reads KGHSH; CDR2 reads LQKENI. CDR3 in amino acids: CASSSQTGGGEAFF. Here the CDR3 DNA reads TGTGCCAGCTCATCCCAGACAGGGGGTGGTGAAGCTTTCTTT.

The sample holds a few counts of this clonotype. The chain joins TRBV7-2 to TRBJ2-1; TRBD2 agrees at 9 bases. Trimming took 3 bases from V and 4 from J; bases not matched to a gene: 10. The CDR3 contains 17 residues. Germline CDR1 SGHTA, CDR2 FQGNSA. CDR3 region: CASSFEIAGASYNEQFF. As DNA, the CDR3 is TGTGCCAGCAGCTTCGAGATAGCGGGAGCCTCTTACAATGAGCAGTTCTTC. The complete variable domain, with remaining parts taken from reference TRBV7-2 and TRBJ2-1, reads GAGVSQSPSNKVTEKGKDVELRCDPISGHTALYWYRQSLGQGLEFLIYFQGNSAPDKSGLPSDRFSAERTGGSVSTLTIQRTQQEDSAVYLCASSFEIAGASYNEQFFGPGTRLTVL.

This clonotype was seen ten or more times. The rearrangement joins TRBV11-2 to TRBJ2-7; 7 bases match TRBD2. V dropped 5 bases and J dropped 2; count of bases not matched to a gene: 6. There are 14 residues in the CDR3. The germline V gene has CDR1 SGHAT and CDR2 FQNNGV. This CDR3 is CASSRGAGTYEQYF. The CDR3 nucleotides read TGTGCCAGCAGCCGCGGAGCGGGGACCTACGAGCAGTACTTC.

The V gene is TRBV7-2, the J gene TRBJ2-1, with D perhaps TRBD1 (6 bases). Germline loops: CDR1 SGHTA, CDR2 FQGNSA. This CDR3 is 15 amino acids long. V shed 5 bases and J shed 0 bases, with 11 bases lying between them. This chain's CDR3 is CASSPSRGSYNEQFF. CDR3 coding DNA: TGTGCCAGCAGCCCTTCCAGGGGCTCCTACAATGAGCAGTTCTTC.

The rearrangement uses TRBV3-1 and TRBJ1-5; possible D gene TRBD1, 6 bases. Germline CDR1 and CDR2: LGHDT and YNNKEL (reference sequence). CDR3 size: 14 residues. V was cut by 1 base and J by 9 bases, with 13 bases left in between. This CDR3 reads CASSQVQGAGPQHF. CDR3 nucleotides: TGTGCCAGCAGCCAAGTACAGGGTGCGGGGCCCCAGCATTTT.

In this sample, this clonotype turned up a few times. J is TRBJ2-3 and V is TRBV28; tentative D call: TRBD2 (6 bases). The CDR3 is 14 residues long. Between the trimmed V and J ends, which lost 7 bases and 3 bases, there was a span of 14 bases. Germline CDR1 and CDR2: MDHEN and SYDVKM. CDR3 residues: CASTSSGVTDTQYF. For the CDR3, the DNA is TGTGCCAGCACCTCCTCGGGAGTGACAGATACGCAGTATTTT.

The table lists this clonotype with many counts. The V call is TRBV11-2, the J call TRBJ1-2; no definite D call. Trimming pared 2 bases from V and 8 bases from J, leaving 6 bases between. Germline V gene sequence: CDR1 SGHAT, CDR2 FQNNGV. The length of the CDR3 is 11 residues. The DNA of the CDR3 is TGTGCCAGCAGCTTAAGCCGGGGCTACACCTTC. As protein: CASSLSRGYTF.

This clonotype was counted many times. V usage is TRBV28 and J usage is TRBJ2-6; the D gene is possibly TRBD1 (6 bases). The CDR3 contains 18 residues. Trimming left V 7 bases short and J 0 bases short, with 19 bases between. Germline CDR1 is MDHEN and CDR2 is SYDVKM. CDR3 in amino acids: CASTTGGPRASGANVLTF. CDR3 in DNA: TGTGCCAGCACCACTGGGGGCCCCAGAGCCTCTGGGGCCAACGTCCTGACTTTC.

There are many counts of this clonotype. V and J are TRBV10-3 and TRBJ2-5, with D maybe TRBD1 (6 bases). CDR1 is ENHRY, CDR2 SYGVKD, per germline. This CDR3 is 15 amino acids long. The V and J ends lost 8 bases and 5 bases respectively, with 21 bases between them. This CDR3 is CAIALQGGSSETQYF. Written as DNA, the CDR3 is TGTGCCATCGCCCTACAGGGTGGTTCATCGGAGACCCAGTACTTC.

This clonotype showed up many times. CDR3 coding DNA: TGTGCCAGCAGCGATGGACAGGGGCGCGATACGCAGTATTTT. Translating it yields CASSDGQGRDTQYF. The chain carries TRBV9 and TRBJ2-3, with TRBD1 matching over 9 bases. Trimming at V came to 3 bases and at J to 6 bases, leaving 5 bases not matched to a gene. The CDR3 spans 14 residues. Looked up from germline, CDR1 is SGDLS and CDR2 is YYNGEE.

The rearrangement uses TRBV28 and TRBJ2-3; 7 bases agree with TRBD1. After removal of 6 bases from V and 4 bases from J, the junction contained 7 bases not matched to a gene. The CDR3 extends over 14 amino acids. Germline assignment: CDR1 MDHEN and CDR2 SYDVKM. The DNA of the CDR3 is TGTGCCAGCAGCCCAGGGGGTTCGGCAGATACGCAGTATTTT. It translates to CASSPGGSADTQYF.

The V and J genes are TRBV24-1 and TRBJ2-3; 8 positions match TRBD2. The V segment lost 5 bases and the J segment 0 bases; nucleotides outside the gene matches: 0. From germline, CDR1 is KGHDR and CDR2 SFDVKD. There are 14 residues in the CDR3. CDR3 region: CATSGGGSTDTQYF. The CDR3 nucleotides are TGTGCCACCAGTGGCGGGGGGAGCACAGATACGCAGTATTTT.

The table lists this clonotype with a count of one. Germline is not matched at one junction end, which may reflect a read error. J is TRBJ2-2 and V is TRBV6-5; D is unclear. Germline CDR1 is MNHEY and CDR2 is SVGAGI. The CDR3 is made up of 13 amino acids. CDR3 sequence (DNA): TGTACCAGCAGCCTCCTGAGTCCCGGGGAGCTGTTTTTT. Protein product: CTSSLLSPGELFF.